The rows below give T cell receptor beta chains drawn from one sample of a study of cytomegalovirus exposure and HLA in healthy donors. Libraries were prepared by immunoSEQ multiplex PCR; TCRdb keeps only in-frame clonotypes and omits some of them. The sample has about 160,000 clones, 63% seen once; the top ten hold around 7.1%. The sample taken for sequencing was PBMCs. These receptors were collected from a woman aged 55-75 years in good health and CMV-seropositive. Both conserved end residues are part of each CDR3.

j_call: TRBJ2-5
v_call: TRBV5-1
cdr3_aa: CASTTGTPQETQYF

j_call: TRBJ2-7
v_call: TRBV18
cdr3_aa: CASSPRTGENEQYF

j_call: TRBJ1-2
v_call: TRBV18
cdr3_aa: CASSGRTDYGYTF

j_call: TRBJ1-2
v_call: TRBV6-1
cdr3_aa: CASSVPRRGGYTF

j_call: TRBJ1-5
v_call: TRBV7-3
cdr3_aa: CASSLRDYTGLWYNQPQHF

j_call: TRBJ2-3
v_call: TRBV5-1
cdr3_aa: CASSLSSGSTDTQYF

j_call: TRBJ1-2
v_call: TRBV2
cdr3_aa: CASSEEQGGVYGYTF

j_call: TRBJ2-1
v_call: TRBV14
cdr3_aa: CASSHPPGGGAYNEQFF

j_call: TRBJ2-3
v_call: TRBV7-9
cdr3_aa: CASSLGLLEADTQYF

j_call: TRBJ2-7
v_call: TRBV18
cdr3_aa: CASSPIDGSLDEQYF

j_call: TRBJ2-5
v_call: TRBV2
cdr3_aa: CASSDEIETQYF

j_call: TRBJ2-3
v_call: TRBV19
cdr3_aa: CASSGLAAGADTQYF

j_call: TRBJ1-5
v_call: TRBV5-1
cdr3_aa: CASSLSPGNQPQHF

j_call: TRBJ1-5
v_call: TRBV4-2
cdr3_aa: CASSGGDQPQHF

j_call: TRBJ1-1
v_call: TRBV29-1
cdr3_aa: CSVAPLRGLNTEAFF

j_call: TRBJ1-1
v_call: TRBV18
cdr3_aa: CASSMTGMNTEAFF

j_call: TRBJ1-1
v_call: TRBV2
cdr3_aa: CASSLPKGGMNTEAFF

j_call: TRBJ2-3
v_call: TRBV18
cdr3_aa: CASSLAGGSTDTQYF

j_call: TRBJ2-1
v_call: TRBV4-1
cdr3_aa: CASSQDWTVAGGMDEQFF

j_call: TRBJ1-1
v_call: TRBV9
cdr3_aa: CASSVTAHMNTEAFF

j_call: TRBJ1-2
v_call: TRBV11-2
cdr3_aa: CASSPTPGTVLNYGYTF

j_call: TRBJ1-3
v_call: TRBV19
cdr3_aa: CASRTGLFGNTIYF

j_call: TRBJ2-1
v_call: TRBV5-1
cdr3_aa: CASSLLVGLAGVYNEQFF

j_call: TRBJ2-3
v_call: TRBV5-6
cdr3_aa: CASSAGLAGATDTQYF

j_call: TRBJ1-4
v_call: TRBV7-9
cdr3_aa: CASSPKRADNEKLFF

j_call: TRBJ1-2
v_call: TRBV15
cdr3_aa: CATSRVGQGEIDYGYTF

j_call: TRBJ2-1
v_call: TRBV30
cdr3_aa: CAWDAGVLAGVYNEQFF

j_call: TRBJ2-1
v_call: TRBV7-9
cdr3_aa: CASRKAGGGPDEQFF

j_call: TRBJ2-5
v_call: TRBV2
cdr3_aa: CASIRDRRETQYF

j_call: TRBJ1-2
v_call: TRBV7-2
cdr3_aa: CASSLLGPGGSAGTF

j_call: TRBJ2-7
v_call: TRBV21-1
cdr3_aa: CASSKALSQLLYEQYF

j_call: TRBJ2-2
v_call: TRBV10-3
cdr3_aa: CATTWTGSGELFF

j_call: TRBJ1-2
v_call: TRBV5-1
cdr3_aa: CASSEDRGYGYTF

j_call: TRBJ1-1
v_call: TRBV7-3
cdr3_aa: CASSLFAGPVNTEAFF

j_call: TRBJ2-3
v_call: TRBV5-4
cdr3_aa: CASARGVAGGDTQYF

j_call: TRBJ1-5
v_call: TRBV5-1
cdr3_aa: CASSLAGQRYQPQHF

j_call: TRBJ2-7
v_call: TRBV19
cdr3_aa: CASSPLPGQGEYEQYF